This entry concerns a single TCR beta chain. This clonotype showed up many times. Its binding antigen is unknown. Base qualities are not recorded, but no much larger clone differs from it by a single base. Looking up the germline V gene yields CDR1 SGDLS and CDR2 YYNGEE. The CDR3, from cysteine to phenylalanine, totals 13 residues. Here the CDR3 DNA is all that survives: 39 bases in frame from base 1. Between the V and J ends, shortened by 0 bases and 4 bases respectively, the junction contains 7 bases. This record belongs to a study of HIV-infected children after antiretroviral therapy interruption (dated by TCRdb to the late 2010s). In terms of the full investigation: Eight children were included: four on planned treatment interruption and four on continuous treatment, all with CD4+ count above 500 and viral load below 50 copies/ml. A median age of around 10 years was recorded in the interruption group, and a median age of around 8 years was recorded in the continuous treatment group. Most participating children had recorded exposure to EBV and CMV. In the interruption arm, samples were obtained at week 0, week 12, end of interruption (week 24 or 48), and about 3 years after study end. In the continuous-treatment arm, samples from corresponding weeks 0, 48 and 150 were analyzed. Alongside thymic output measurements, TCR repertoires of children on planned treatment interruption were compared with TCR repertoires of children on continuous antiretroviral treatment. Results and caveats for the whole study, not just this receptor: Minor non-naive CD45RA+ populations, such as EMRA or stem memory cells, might be present among the sorted CD45RA+ naive cells. An increase in the naive CD4+ Gini coefficient was observed by the end of treatment interruption, suggesting clonal expansion, and a return to baseline was observed by 3 years. The small number of patients is a limitation, and caution is needed when interpreting the data. For naive CD4+ repertoires of PTI patients, CDR3 sharing between time points dropped once interruption began, while many sequences were shared between the end of interruption and 3 years later.

Libraries were constructed by 3' RACE. To correct PCR amplification bias, TCR libraries were generated from RNA with a 3' RACE protocol that used unique molecular identifiers. Up to about 12 amplicon libraries were pooled and sequenced on an Illumina MiSeq with v2 2x250 paired-end chemistry. The original pipeline was this. Decombinator was used to process the reads, assigning V and J genes and CDR3 and applying barcode-based correction of errors and PCR bias. Before Gini coefficients were calculated with the R ineq package, the repertoires were subsampled to the same depth. Three approaches were used to assess CDR3 similarity: GLIPH, Hamming distance and a shared triplet metric. TCRdb redid the processing of the public reads, applying fastp at Q25 and MiXCR, and retained in-frame beta chains. One record per CDR3 amino acid sequence lists the most common genes and DNA. The V and J calls were not made by the authors but by TCRdb's processing. Recorded for this sample are 90,000 or so distinct CDR3 sequences; 6.9% of them occurred a single time. Around 1.1% of the sample rests with the top ten.

Sample treatment or condition, as interpreted from the label and publication: PENTA 11 planned treatment interruption arm or continuous ART arm. Participants were children from the United Kingdom aged 2 to 15 years who had received at least three-drug ART for at least 24 weeks. Cryopreserved PBMCs containing at least 5 million viable cells were needed, and a handful of candidate patients were excluded because their viable PBMC yield was low. Using a FACSAria III cell sorter, naive CD4+ CD45RA+ CD45RO- T cells were FACS-sorted out of thawed PBMCs. After sorting, the cells were fixed and RNA was extracted first with the RNeasy FFPE kit and then with the RNeasy Micro kit.

The receptor's source is a pool of human donors with HIV. The chain was built from TRBV9 and TRBJ1-1, with the D segment identity uncertain. The specimen was CD45RA+ CD4+ T cells from PBMCs, pooled from several time points, collected from a donor given antiretroviral therapy, either interrupted or continuous. The sample's cell subset or site label is to be understood as: naive CD4+ CD45RA+ CD45RO- T cells. The nucleotide sequence reads TGTGCCAGCAGCGTAGAAGAGGCCACTGAAGCTTTCTTT. This gives the protein CASSVEEATEAFF.